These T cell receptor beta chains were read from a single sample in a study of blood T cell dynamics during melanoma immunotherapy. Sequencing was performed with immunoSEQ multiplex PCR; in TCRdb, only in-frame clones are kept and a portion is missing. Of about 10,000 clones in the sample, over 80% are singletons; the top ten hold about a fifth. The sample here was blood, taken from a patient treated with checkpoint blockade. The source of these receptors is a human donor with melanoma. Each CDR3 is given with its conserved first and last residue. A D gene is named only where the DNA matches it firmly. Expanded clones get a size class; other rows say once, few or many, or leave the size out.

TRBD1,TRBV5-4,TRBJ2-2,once,CASSYGTANTGELFF,TGTGCCAGCAGCTACGGGACAGCGAACACCGGGGAGCTGTTTTTT
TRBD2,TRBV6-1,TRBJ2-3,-,CASSEAGTSGPDTQYF,TGTGCCAGCAGTGAAGCGGGGACTAGCGGCCCAGATACGCAGTATTTT
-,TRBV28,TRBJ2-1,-,CASYRGGEQFF,TGTGCCAGTTACCGGGGTGGAGAGCAGTTCTTC
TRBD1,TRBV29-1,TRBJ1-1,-,CSVEDLGRGQKAFF,TGCAGCGTTGAAGATCTCGGCAGGGGGCAGAAAGCTTTCTTT
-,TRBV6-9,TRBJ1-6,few,CASSPVRGDDNSPLHF,TGTGCCAGCAGTCCGGTAAGGGGGGACGATAATTCACCCCTCCACTTT
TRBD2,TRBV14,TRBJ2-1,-,CASSHGTSGSDEQFF,TGTGCCAGCAGCCATGGTACTAGCGGGAGTGATGAGCAGTTCTTC
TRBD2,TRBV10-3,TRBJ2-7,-,CAISGGAGGSYEQYF,TGTGCCATCAGTGGAGGTGCGGGGGGTTCCTACGAGCAGTACTTC
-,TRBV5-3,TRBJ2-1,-,CARSSRTDTPYNEQFF,TGTGCCAGAAGCTCTCGCACCGATACACCCTACAATGAGCAGTTCTTC
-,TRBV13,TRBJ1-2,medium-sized,CASSLGRGRGGYGYTF,TGTGCCAGCAGCTTAGGCCGGGGGAGAGGCGGCTATGGCTACACCTTC
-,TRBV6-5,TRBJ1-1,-,CASRKEGRTEAFF,TGTGCCAGCAGGAAGGAGGGGAGGACTGAAGCTTTCTTT
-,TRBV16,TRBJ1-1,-,CASSPGKNTEAFF,TGTGCCAGCAGCCCTGGGAAGAACACTGAAGCTTTCTTT
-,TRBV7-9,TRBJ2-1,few,CASILTLGPYNEQFF,TGTGCCAGCATCCTCACCTTGGGTCCCTACAATGAGCAGTTCTTC
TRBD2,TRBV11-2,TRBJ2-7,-,CASSFSGSNEQYF,TGTGCCAGCAGCTTCAGCGGGAGCAACGAGCAGTACTTC
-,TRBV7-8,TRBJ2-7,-,CASSPKGSSYEQYF,TGTGCCAGCAGCCCGAAGGGATCTAGCTACGAGCAGTACTTC
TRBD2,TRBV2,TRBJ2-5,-,CATKRGLAGQGETQYF,TGTGCCACAAAAAGGGGACTAGCGGGACAGGGGGAGACCCAGTACTTC
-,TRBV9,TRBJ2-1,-,CASSVVGSSYNEQFF,TGTGCCAGCAGCGTAGTCGGCAGCTCCTACAATGAGCAGTTCTTC
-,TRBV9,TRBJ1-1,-,CASSVRGHGTEAFF,TGTGCCAGCAGCGTTCGGGGGCACGGCACTGAAGCTTTCTTT
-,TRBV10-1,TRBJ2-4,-,CATSRMGPAAKNIQYF,TGCGCCACCTCTCGAATGGGACCCGCGGCGAAAAACATTCAGTACTTC
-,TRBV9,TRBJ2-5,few,CASSVGDAQETQYF,TGTGCCAGCAGCGTAGGAGACGCCCAAGAGACCCAGTACTTC
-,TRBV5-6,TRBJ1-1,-,CASSLLHEAFF,TGTGCCAGCAGCTTATTACATGAAGCTTTCTTT
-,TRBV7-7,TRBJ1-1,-,CASSLPMNAGPTEAFF,TGTGCTAGCAGCTTACCCATGAATGCGGGGCCCACTGAAGCTTTCTTT
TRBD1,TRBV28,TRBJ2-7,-,CASSLRWGQGSGEQYF,TGTGCCAGCAGTTTGCGTTGGGGACAGGGGTCGGGGGAGCAGTACTTC
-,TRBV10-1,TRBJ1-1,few,CASSGGRGLDTEAFF,TGCGCCAGCAGTGGAGGAAGAGGGCTAGACACTGAAGCTTTCTTT